The text below deals with one T cell receptor beta chain. Its antigen remains unknown. The data derive from a study of memory CD4+ T cells and cytomegalovirus serostatus. General study findings and limits: CMV serostatus prediction reached median AUC roughly 0.95, or 0.91 with US-trained model. About 40% of the roughly 160 known CMV-associated TCRbeta sequences appeared in CD4+ memory.

Original processing notes: Out-of-frame sequences were removed, leaving 2 million to 2.5 million distinct TCRbeta sequences. Here immunoSEQ multiplex PCR was the method, and the copy in TCRdb shows in-frame clones only, minus some. The V and J calls and clone size are taken from that table; D and trimming were inferred from the DNA. Altogether about 56,000 clones are present, about four fifths being singletons, with the ten largest covering 0.4%. V was trimmed by 1 base and J by 4 bases, leaving 13 bases between them. This CDR3 region has 15 residues. The sort gate was single viable CD3+CD4+CD8-CD45RO+ cells for memory CD4+ T cells.

The rearrangement joins TRBV5-3 to TRBJ2-3; tentatively, D is TRBD2 (5 bases). TRBV5-3 is annotated as an ORF whose role is uncertain. The source of this sequence is an adult in good health and CMV-seronegative. Sequencing was carried out using memory CD4+ T cells from blood. CDR3 sequence: CARSLRFRESDTQYF. The CDR3 DNA sequence: TGTGCCAGAAGCTTGAGGTTCCGGGAATCAGATACGCAGTATTTT.